This T cell receptor beta chain was sequenced for a study of post-analysis software for immune sequencing data. Across the whole study: Relapsing-remitting, secondary progressive and progressive-relapsing forms made up the multiple sclerosis disease courses.

Notes on the study in general: Patients carried 5 or 6 TRBV segments more frequently than controls did, and TRBV5-6, TRBV5-1 and TRBV20-1 were among them. Multiple sclerosis patients showed significantly lower normalized Chao1 diversity than controls did.

Of note for this clonotype: Its matching antigen is unknown.

The germline gives CDR1 SQVTM, CDR2 ANQGSEA. The CDR3 has 13 residues. Between the trimmed V and J ends, which lost 6 bases and 0 bases, there was a span of 11 bases. Sequencing libraries made from TCR beta cDNA carried unique molecular identifiers. The yield from roughly 1 to 10 million T cells was 500,000 or so cDNA molecules in total. TCRdb recomputed calls from the PCR reads with MiXCR, one row per CDR3 protein. This sample has 750,000 to 950,000 distinct CDR3 sequences; about 45% occur once, and the top ten carry roughly 5%. This TCR came from a girl aged 10 to 17 with multiple sclerosis. Input material: blood. This rearrangement joins TRBV29-1 to TRBJ1-1; the D gene is possibly TRBD1 (6 bases). CDR3 amino acids: CSVAGQLNTEAFF. The CDR3 DNA is TGCAGCGTCGCGGGACAATTGAACACTGAAGCTTTCTTT.